These 5 T cell receptor beta chains share one sample of origin, sequenced in a study of EBV T-cell therapy then PD-1 blockade in nasopharyngeal carcinoma. No antigen is known for these receptors. Profiled with immunoSEQ multiplex PCR; TCRdb holds only in-frame clones, not every one. The sample lists 20,000 to 25,000 clones, 82% occurring once. Documented treatment: AdE1-LMPpoly-expanded autologous EBV-specific T-cell therapy followed by anti-PD-1 nivolumab. The sample was CD8+ T cells from blood, taken at day -245 from a patient whose treatment included autologous EBV-specific T cells and nivolumab. The receptors shown here come from a man aged 35 to 55 with nasopharyngeal carcinoma.

The chain has TRBV25-1 and TRBJ2-1; no clear D. The germline gives CDR1 MGHDK, CDR2 SYGVNS. The CDR3 consists of 15 residues. Trimming cost V 4 bases and J 0 bases, with 10 bases left between them. DNA of the CDR3: TGTGCCAGCAGTGGCCCCGTAAGCTCCTACAATGAGCAGTTCTTC. This sequence encodes CASSGPVSSYNEQFF.

The chain recombines TRBV15 with TRBJ1-1; D is unclear. CDR3 length: 13 residues. Per germline, CDR1 LNHNV and CDR2 YYDKDF (reference sequence). V lost 8 bases to trimming and J lost 8 bases, with 18 bases between them. Here the CDR3 reads CATLSRVQTEAFF. CDR3 sequence (DNA): TGTGCCACCCTGTCACGTGTGCAAACCGAAGCTTTCTTT.

This chain uses TRBV27 with TRBJ2-7, with 12 nucleotides matching TRBD2. The CDR3 runs to 16 residues. Germline CDR1 MNHEY, CDR2 SMNVEV (reference sequence). V shed 5 bases, J shed 2 bases, and the junction held 7 bases outside the gene matches. CDR3 residues: CASSPLAGGYTYEQYF. CDR3 bases: TGTGCCAGCAGTCCCCTAGCGGGGGGGTATACCTACGAGCAGTACTTC.

The chain recombines TRBV9 with TRBJ2-1; D is perhaps TRBD2 (5 bases). This CDR3 is 11 amino acids long. Germline loops: CDR1 SGDLS, CDR2 YYNGEE. With 2 bases removed from V and 9 bases from J, the gap between germline ends came to 6 bases. CDR3 nucleotides: TGTGCCAGCAGCGTCGGGGTTGAGCAGTTCTTC. This codes for CASSVGVEQFF.

This chain joins TRBV27 and TRBJ2-3, with 9 bases matching TRBD2. The length of the CDR3 is 13 residues. V lost 4 bases to trimming and J lost 12 bases; unmatched junction nucleotides: 8. Germline-derived CDR1 and CDR2 are MNHEY and SMNVEV (reference sequence). The CDR3 DNA follows: TGTGCCAGCAGTTCCCATAGCGGGGGCAGCCAGTATTTT. It translates to CASSSHSGGSQYF.